These 27 T cell receptor beta chains were sequenced from one sample in a study of shared clonotypes between healthy human individuals. The method was immunoSEQ multiplex PCR; TCRdb's version includes in-frame clones alone and lacks a portion of them. Of a few million clones in the sample, approximately 95% were seen once. Sequencing was performed on naive CD4+ T cells from PBMCs. Subset noted: CD45RA+ positively selected. The receptors stem from a man aged 18 to 30 in good health. Some clones in this sample may be carry-over from other donors' samples.

This clone appeared a single time. V gene TRBV5-4 combines with J gene TRBJ2-2; TRBD1 agrees at 8 bases. The CDR3 has 16 amino acids. V trimming: 4 bases; J trimming: 6 bases; junction bases outside the gene matches: 11. Germline values: CDR1 SGHNT, CDR2 YYREEE (reference sequence). The CDR3 DNA is TGTGCCAGCAGCCCAGGACAGGGTCAGGTCGCCGGGGAGCTGTTTTTT. Its protein is CASSPGQGQVAGELFF.

V is TRBV5-1 and J is TRBJ2-7; D gene ambiguous. The CDR3 sequence is 14 residues long. V was shortened by 5 bases and J by 7 bases, with 19 bases between the two germline ends. Per the germline V gene, CDR1 is SGHRS and CDR2 is YFSETQ. In DNA form, the CDR3 reads TGCGCCAGCAGGTACGGAAGGGTTCTTTTAGAGCAGTACTTC. Its translation is CASRYGRVLLEQYF. The full variable domain, with the rest looked up from reference TRBV5-1 and TRBJ2-7, is KAGVTQTPRYLIKTRGQQVTLSCSPISGHRSVSWYQQTPGQGLQFLFEYFSETQRNKGNFPGRFSGRQFSNSRSEMNVSTLELGDSALYLCASRYGRVLLEQYFGPGTRLTVT.

The rearrangement joins TRBV27 to TRBJ2-7, with D perhaps matching TRBD2 (5 bases). Germline CDR1 and CDR2: MNHEY and SMNVEV (reference sequence). Trimming shortened V by 3 bases and J by 0 bases, and 15 bases separated the two germline ends. There are 16 residues in the CDR3. The CDR3 nucleotides are TGTGCCAGCAGTTTCGCCCCCGTCGCGGGCTCCTACGAGCAGTACTTC. Its protein is CASSFAPVAGSYEQYF.

V gene TRBV27 combines with J gene TRBJ2-1, with 11 positions matching TRBD2. This CDR3 spans 18 amino acids. Losses at the gene ends were 10 bases for V and 4 bases for J; bases not matched to a gene: 18. Looked up from germline, CDR1 is MNHEY and CDR2 is SMNVEV (reference sequence). The CDR3 DNA follows: TGTGCCACTATGACAGGGTGGTCTAGCGGGAGGTTGTACAATGAGCAGTTCTTC. Protein sequence: CATMTGWSSGRLYNEQFF.

The rearrangement joins TRBV7-9 to TRBJ2-1; 11 nucleotides match TRBD2. The CDR3 runs 18 residues. After removal of 0 bases from V and 3 bases from J, the junction contained 7 bases not matched to a gene. Germline V gene lookup returns CDR1 SEHNR and CDR2 FQNEAQ (reference sequence). The CDR3 nucleotides are TGTGCCAGCAGCTTAGCGGCTAGCGGGAGGACTTACTACAATGAGCAGTTCTTC. It yields the protein CASSLAASGRTYYNEQFF.

This chain connects TRBV4-2 to TRBJ2-1, with unresolved D. The V and J ends lost 0 bases and 4 bases respectively, with 10 bases between them. The CDR3 is 15 residues long. Looked up from germline, CDR1 is LGHNA and CDR2 is YNFKEQ. The CDR3 bases are TGTGCCAGCAGCCAAGATCCGTCTAGATACAATGAGCAGTTCTTC. This encodes CASSQDPSRYNEQFF.

The chain is built from TRBV6-1 and TRBJ2-5; TRBD1 agrees at 12 bases. This CDR3 comprises 15 residues. Trimming took 6 bases from V and 4 from J; bases not matched to a gene: 6. From germline, CDR1 is MNHNS and CDR2 SASEGT. The CDR3 loop reads CASRWDRGRLETQYF. The CDR3 region has the DNA TGTGCCAGCAGATGGGACAGGGGGCGTTTAGAGACCCAGTACTTC.

The chain is built from TRBV18 and TRBJ1-5, with D perhaps TRBD1 (5 bases). There are 13 residues in the CDR3. Germline values: CDR1 KGHSH, CDR2 LQKENI. The germline V and J ends were trimmed by 4 bases and 6 bases, with 10 bases remaining between them. CDR3 loop: CASSLDDSQPQHF. The CDR3 nucleotides are TGTGCCAGCTCACTCGACGACAGTCAGCCCCAGCATTTT.

This chain uses TRBV7-3 with TRBJ2-2, with 9 bases aligning to TRBD2. Germline loops: CDR1 SGHTA, CDR2 FQGTGA. The CDR3 totals 16 residues. V was clipped by 5 bases and J by 4 bases; unmatched bases: 8. CDR3 sequence (DNA): TGTGCCAGCAGCACATTAGCGGGAGTGATCACCGGGGAGCTGTTTTTT. Protein product: CASSTLAGVITGELFF.

The chain employs TRBV10-2 and TRBJ2-6; possible D gene TRBD2, 5 bases. With 4 bases removed from V and 0 bases from J, the gap between germline ends came to 10 bases. Per the germline V gene, CDR1 is WSHSY and CDR2 is SAAADI. The CDR3 is 16 residues long. CDR3 residues: CASSGTGSSGANVLTF. CDR3 in DNA: TGCGCCAGCAGTGGAACGGGGAGCTCTGGGGCCAACGTCCTGACTTTC.

This chain joins TRBV30 and TRBJ2-5; D may be TRBD1 or TRBD2 (6 bases each). CDR3 size: 13 residues. Germline V CDR1 and CDR2: GTSNPN, SVGIG (reference sequence). V lost 2 bases to trimming and J lost 5 bases, with 12 bases between them. The CDR3 DNA reads TGTGCCTGGAGTTTGGGGGGCAGGGAGACCCAGTACTTC. This encodes CAWSLGGRETQYF.

V gene TRBV6-6 combines with J gene TRBJ2-1; D is unclear. V was trimmed by 0 bases and J by 9 bases, leaving 9 bases between them. The CDR3 contains 13 residues. Germline values: CDR1 MNHNY, CDR2 SVGAGI (reference sequence). The CDR3 nucleotides read TGTGCCAGCAGTTACTCGATGGTAGGTGAGCAGTTCTTC. This sequence encodes CASSYSMVGEQFF.

In DNA form, the CDR3 reads TGTGCCAGCTCATGGGACAAAGTCTGGACCTACGAGCAGTACTTC. The encoded protein is CASSWDKVWTYEQYF. This rearrangement joins TRBV18 to TRBJ2-7; D is possibly TRBD1 (6 bases). Trimming stripped 5 bases from V and 2 bases from J, with 16 bases between. Germline CDR1 reads KGHSH; CDR2 reads LQKENI. The CDR3 totals 15 residues.

This chain connects TRBV19 to TRBJ2-5; the D call may be TRBD1 or TRBD2 (5 bases each). The CDR3 contains 16 residues. Germline V gene sequence: CDR1 LNHDA, CDR2 SQIVND (reference sequence). Trimming shortened V by 6 bases and J by 5 bases, and 22 bases separated the two germline ends. The CDR3 loop is CASSLRIRGAGETQYF. As DNA, the CDR3 is TGTGCCAGTAGCCTCCGGATAAGAGGGGCGGGCGAGACCCAGTACTTC.

The J gene is TRBJ2-5, the V gene TRBV5-1, with D perhaps assigned TRBD1 or TRBD2 (5 bases each). Germline CDR1 and CDR2: SGHRS and YFSETQ. The germline V and J ends were trimmed by 0 bases and 5 bases, with 17 bases remaining between them. The CDR3 loop spans 16 amino acids. The CDR3 DNA sequence: TGCGCCAGCAGCTTGGGGGGCGGGCCCGGGACCGAGACCCAGTACTTC. It specifies CASSLGGGPGTETQYF.

This clone has more than one count but fewer than ten. The gene calls are TRBV9 and TRBJ1-1; perhaps TRBD1 as D (5 bases). Germline loops: CDR1 SGDLS, CDR2 YYNGEE. V gave up 0 bases and J gave up 3 bases, with 15 bases separating them. The CDR3 is 16 amino acids. In DNA, the CDR3 is TGTGCCAGCAGCGTAGCTCTAAGGGGTGTAGACACTGAAGCTTTCTTT. This codes for CASSVALRGVDTEAFF. Filled out from reference TRBV9 and TRBJ1-1, the complete variable domain reads DSGVTQTPKHLITATGQRVTLRCSPRSGDLSVYWYQQSLDQGLQFLIQYYNGEERAKGNILERFSAQQFPDLHSELNLSSLELGDSALYFCASSVALRGVDTEAFFGQGTRLTVV.

The gene calls are TRBV5-6 and TRBJ1-2, with 8 bases that match TRBD1. The V gene end was trimmed by 4 bases and the J gene end by 6 bases; junction bases not matched to a gene: 20. Germline V gives CDR1 SGHDT, CDR2 YYEEEE. This CDR3 has 18 residues. CDR3: CASSPLGGTGDRFNGYTF. The CDR3 DNA reads as TGTGCCAGCAGCCCCCTGGGGGGGACAGGAGACCGGTTTAATGGCTACACCTTC. Full variable domain (outside the CDR3, taken from reference TRBV5-6 and TRBJ1-2): DAGVTQSPTHLIKTRGQQVTLRCSPKSGHDTVSWYQQALGQGPQFIFQYYEEEERQRGNFPDRFSGHQFPNYSSELNVNALLLGDSALYLCASSPLGGTGDRFNGYTFGSGTRLTVV.

The chain recombines TRBV6-6 with TRBJ2-1; 7 positions agree with TRBD2. Germline CDR1 is MNHNY and CDR2 is SVGAGI (reference sequence). The length of the CDR3 is 15 residues. V gave up 7 bases and J gave up 4 bases; unmatched junction bases: 10. In DNA form, the CDR3 reads TGTGCCAGCACCCAAGCGGGAAAGGGATACAATGAGCAGTTCTTC. It specifies CASTQAGKGYNEQFF.

This clone was seen a handful of times. The chain combines TRBV20-1 with TRBJ1-1, with D unresolved. Trimming took off 4 bases at V and 1 base at J, with 4 bases between the two ends. The CDR3 spans 11 residues. CDR1 is DFQATT, CDR2 SNEGSKA, per germline (reference sequence). The CDR3 is CSAMPNTEAFF. The DNA of the CDR3 is TGCAGTGCTATGCCGAACACTGAAGCTTTCTTT.

Here the CDR3 DNA reads TGTGCCAGCAGTAGAGATAATGCCGGGGATGGCTACACCTTC. Protein product: CASSRDNAGDGYTF. The gene calls are TRBV28 and TRBJ1-2; D call uncertain. This CDR3 is 14 amino acids long. Deletions cut 5 bases from V and 6 bases from J, with 16 bases between. CDR1 and CDR2 (germline): MDHEN, SYDVKM.

This rearrangement joins TRBV6-6 to TRBJ1-1; D uncertain. CDR1 and CDR2 (germline): MNHNY, SVGAGI (reference sequence). The CDR3 totals 13 residues. With 4 bases removed from V and 3 bases from J, the gap between germline ends came to 9 bases. CDR3 amino acids: CASSLPQDTEAFF. The CDR3 nucleotides read TGTGCCAGCAGTTTACCCCAAGACACTGAAGCTTTCTTT.

As to this clone: This sample includes further DNA sequences coding for the same CDR3. The rearrangement links TRBV6-5 to TRBJ2-1, with D tentatively TRBD1 (6 bases). The germline gives CDR1 MNHEY, CDR2 SVGAGI. This CDR3 contains 13 residues. The ends were cut back, 5 bases at V and 3 bases at J, with 8 bases in the middle. The CDR3: CASSPDSYNEQFF. In nucleotides, the CDR3 is TGTGCCAGCAGTCCGGACAGCTACAATGAGCAGTTCTTC.

The rearrangement links TRBV5-6 to TRBJ2-5; D is possibly TRBD1 or TRBD2 (6 bases each). This CDR3 region has 14 residues. Per the germline V gene, CDR1 is SGHDT and CDR2 is YYEEEE. V lost 3 bases and J 5 bases, leaving 14 bases between the germline ends. The CDR3, as DNA: TGTGCCAGCAGCTCGTCGGGGGCGCGGGAGACCCAGTACTTC. It codes for CASSSSGARETQYF.

This clone was found a few times. Other DNA sequences from this sample encode an identical CDR3 as well. This chain uses TRBV28 with TRBJ1-2; 9 nucleotides line up with TRBD1. CDR1 MDHEN and CDR2 SYDVKM come from the germline V gene. V gave up 6 bases and J gave up 4 bases; unmatched junction bases: 6. CDR3 length: 14 residues. CDR3 region: CASRQGAGIYGYTF. CDR3 DNA sequence: TGTGCCAGCAGACAGGGGGCGGGCATCTATGGCTACACCTTC.

The count of this clone is one. The sample contains more than one DNA sequence encoding this CDR3. This chain uses TRBV5-1 with TRBJ2-1; 14 nucleotides agree with TRBD2. CDR1 is SGHRS and CDR2 is YFSETQ in the germline V gene. The V gene end was trimmed by 3 bases and the J gene end by 2 bases; junction bases not matched to a gene: 4. The CDR3 covers 17 residues. As DNA, the CDR3 is TGCGCCAGCAGCTGGGGACTAGCGGGAGTGGCCTACAATGAGCAGTTCTTC. Translated, it gives CASSWGLAGVAYNEQFF.

Remarks on this clone: Other nucleotide sequences from this sample produce the same CDR3. The genes are TRBV5-1 and TRBJ2-5; no firm D call. Germline CDR1 and CDR2: SGHRS and YFSETQ. The V end was cut by 0 bases, the J end by 3 bases, with 6 bases between. The CDR3 extends over 13 amino acids. The CDR3 DNA follows: TGCGCCAGCAGCTTGGTAACAGAAGAGACCCAGTACTTC. It specifies CASSLVTEETQYF.

This chain links TRBV5-8 with TRBJ1-5; no definite D call. Germline CDR1 and CDR2: SGHTS and YDEGEE. The ends were cut back, 0 bases at V and 4 bases at J, with 5 bases in the middle. CDR3 length equals 13 residues. This CDR3 reads CASSLGPNQPQHF. CDR3 nucleotide sequence: TGTGCCAGCAGCTTGGGACCTAATCAGCCCCAGCATTTT.